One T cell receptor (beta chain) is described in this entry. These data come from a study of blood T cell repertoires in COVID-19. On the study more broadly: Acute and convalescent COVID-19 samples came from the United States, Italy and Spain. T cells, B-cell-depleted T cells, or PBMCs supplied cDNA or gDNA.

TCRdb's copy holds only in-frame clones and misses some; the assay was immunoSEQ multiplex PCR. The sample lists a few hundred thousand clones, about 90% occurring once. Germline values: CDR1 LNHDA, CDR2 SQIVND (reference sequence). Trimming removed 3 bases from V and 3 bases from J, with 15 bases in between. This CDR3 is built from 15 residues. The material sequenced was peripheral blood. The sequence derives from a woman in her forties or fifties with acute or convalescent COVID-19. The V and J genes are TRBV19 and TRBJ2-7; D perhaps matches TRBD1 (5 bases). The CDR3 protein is CASSIGHLGFYEQYF. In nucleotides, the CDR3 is TGTGCCAGTAGTATCGGACATTTAGGCTTCTACGAGCAGTACTTC.